The rows below give T cell receptor beta chains drawn from one sample of a study of Graves' ophthalmopathy and Graves' hyperthyroidism. MiXCR, run by TCRdb on the multiplex PCR reads, gives a single entry per CDR3 protein. Of 500,000 to 800,000 distinct CDR3 sequences listed, about 41% are singletons. Material: peripheral blood. The receptors here all came from an adult man with Graves' ophthalmopathy. The conserved cysteine and the conserved F or W are not part of the CDR3 here.

TRBV11-2 ASSLELGPQH
TRBV7-2 ASTTGSTCRNSPLH
TRBV2 ASTTTGTVNTEAF
TRBV7-9 ASSSRRTGSSYEQY
TRBV7-2 ASRGLAGGLDTQY
TRBV2 ASSSTGVGTQETQY
TRBV15 ATSRGGGTLF
TRBV25-1 ASSEAVKDRGGQETQY
TRBV25-1 ASSELGRAETQY
TRBV5-4 AVRDKGSYEQY
TRBV6-5 ASSEHALANTGELF
TRBV4-3 ASSLTADSGNTIY
TRBV5-8 ASSFDKGTQY
TRBV27 ASGKGARNEKLF
TRBV20-1 SASRGLAGGPYEQY
TRBV11-2 ASSPWVNTEAF
TRBV3-1 ASSHTGRQGPYEQY
TRBV9 ASSVGGVGEYEQY
TRBV11-2 ASSKKPGGPYEQY
TRBV14 ASSQGWDWRY
TRBV7-8 ASSLSFNEKLF
TRBV7-9 ASSFAPLQETQY
TRBV12-3/TRBV12-4 ASTQQTVNTEAF
TRBV19 ASSQDRGSNTEAF
TRBV29-1 SVDPGTGSEKLF
TRBV12-3/TRBV12-4 ASSVGQPSTEAF
TRBV2 ASASAGMSAESF
TRBV4-2 ASSQDRGPYEQY
TRBV7-9 ASSLGGANQPQY
TRBV12-3/TRBV12-4 ASSYPRGGAEAF
TRBV10-3 AISEAGEIYEQY
TRBV4-1 ASSQSRDRVPTEAF
TRBV25-1 ASSLVGNYNEQY
TRBV7-9 ASSLREIDTGELF
TRBV4-3 ASSQERGSAGYEQY
TRBV7-2 ASSLLGLGNQPQY
TRBV6-4 ASSDSSGSPETQY
TRBV29-1 SVGTGALGEQY
TRBV5-5 ASSQDNGGSIYEQY
TRBV7-3 ASSLRDRGLDEQF
TRBV12-3/TRBV12-4 ASRLQGLGTEAF
TRBV7-9 ASSLGGTGQETQY
TRBV10-3 ASRVPKTGVGGANVLT
TRBV24-1 ATRDYLDTQY
TRBV4-2 ASSQGGTGRTEAF
TRBV10-3 ASSRQGIRYEQY
TRBV5-4 ASSLARDGTEAF
TRBV19 ASRGDIGETQH